Shown below are 11 T cell receptor beta chains from a single sample sequenced in a study of beta chain features in type 1 diabetes. cDNA synthesis used the whole RNA isolate, giving expressed TCRB sequences. Sequencing was performed with immunoSEQ multiplex PCR; in TCRdb, only in-frame clones are kept and a portion is missing. The table lists 200,000 to 250,000 clones, about 63% of them singletons, with 0.053% in the top ten. Sequencing was performed on naive CD4+ T cells from blood. All receptors come from a man younger than 45 in good health.

The rearrangement uses TRBV23-1 and TRBJ2-1; D not certain. TRBV23-1 belongs to the ORF category, with a function that is uncertain. Trimming pared 0 bases from V and 0 bases from J, leaving 9 bases between. This CDR3 has 16 residues. In nucleotides, the CDR3 is TGCGCCAGCAGTCAATCGAGGCGCCTCTCCTACAATGAGCAGTTCTTC. This gives the protein CASSQSRRLSYNEQFF.

The rearrangement links TRBV10-3 to TRBJ2-3; maybe TRBD1 (6 bases). V lost 7 bases and J 2 bases, leaving 10 bases between the germline ends. The CDR3 runs 13 residues. Germline-derived CDR1 and CDR2 are ENHRY and SYGVKD. The CDR3 loop is CAITPGATDTQYF. Written as DNA, the CDR3 is TGTGCCATCACCCCAGGGGCCACAGATACGCAGTATTTT.

This chain links TRBV7-2 with TRBJ2-6; D not resolved. Trimming took off 6 bases at V and 2 bases at J, with 5 bases between the two ends. Germline loops: CDR1 SGHTA, CDR2 FQGNSA. This CDR3 contains 13 residues. The CDR3 loop reads CASREAGANVLTF. The DNA of the CDR3 is TGTGCCAGCAGAGAAGCTGGGGCCAACGTCCTGACTTTC.

The chain recombines TRBV30 with TRBJ1-1; D gene unclear. CDR1 GTSNPN and CDR2 SVGIG come from the germline V gene (reference sequence). The V end lost 6 bases, the J end lost 5 bases, and 7 bases lay between the germline ends. This CDR3 is built from 10 residues. This CDR3 reads CACGETEAFF. CDR3 sequence (DNA): TGTGCCTGCGGGGAAACTGAAGCTTTCTTT.

The chain combines TRBV30 with TRBJ1-5; no firm D call. V lost 0 bases and J lost 9, with 6 bases in between. Germline V gives CDR1 GTSNPN, CDR2 SVGIG (reference sequence). The CDR3 extends over 11 amino acids. As DNA, the CDR3 is TGTGCCTGGAGTGTCGGCGGGCCCCAGCATTTT. Translation: CAWSVGGPQHF.

The chain links TRBV14 to TRBJ2-1; 9 nucleotides agree with TRBD2. The CDR3 totals 15 residues. CDR1 and CDR2 (germline): SGHDN, FVKESK. V was clipped by 4 bases and J by 7 bases; unmatched bases: 8. CDR3: CASSPLAGGKNEQFF. The CDR3 DNA reads TGTGCCAGCAGCCCTCTCGCGGGAGGGAAGAATGAGCAGTTCTTC.

The chain carries TRBV29-1 and TRBJ1-4; the D is unclear. Germline loops: CDR1 SQVTM, CDR2 ANQGSEA. The CDR3 is made up of 13 amino acids. V shed 5 bases and J shed 8 bases, with 15 bases lying between them. The CDR3 nucleotides read TGCAGCGTTCAGACTCAGGTGGGGGAAAAACTGTTTTTT. Amino acid sequence: CSVQTQVGEKLFF.

This clone has a single count. The chain recombines TRBV25-1 with TRBJ2-2; 10 nucleotides line up with TRBD1. V trimming: 10 bases; J trimming: 5 bases; junction bases outside the gene matches: 4. Germline CDR1 and CDR2: MGHDK and SYGVNS. This CDR3 contains 13 residues. CDR3 amino acids: CATRDRGTGELFF. As DNA, the CDR3 is TGTGCCACCCGGGACAGGGGAACCGGGGAGCTGTTTTTT.

CDR3 residues: CASSGSMRDTEAFF. The DNA of the CDR3 is TGTGCCAGCAGCGGGAGTATGAGGGACACTGAAGCTTTCTTT. The V and J genes are TRBV9 and TRBJ1-1; D is ambiguous. In germline, CDR1 is SGDLS, CDR2 YYNGEE. The CDR3 has 14 residues. Trimming took 3 bases from V and 3 from J, leaving 12 bases between them. The full variable domain, its missing parts supplied by reference TRBV9 and TRBJ1-1, is DSGVTQTPKHLITATGQRVTLRCSPRSGDLSVYWYQQSLDQGLQFLIQYYNGEERAKGNILERFSAQQFPDLHSELNLSSLELGDSALYFCASSGSMRDTEAFFGQGTRLTVV.

Only a few counts were recorded for this clone. Additional DNA sequences in this sample encode the identical CDR3. This chain links TRBV29-1 with TRBJ2-2, with 7 bases matching TRBD1. The CDR3 consists of 13 residues. Germline CDR1 is SQVTM and CDR2 is ANQGSEA. Unmatched junction bases numbered 4, after V lost 7 bases and J lost 2 bases. CDR3 DNA: TGCAGCGCGGGACAGCTAAACACCGGGGAGCTGTTTTTT. It yields the protein CSAGQLNTGELFF.

This clone was seen only a few times. CDR3 coding DNA: TGTGCCAGCAGCTCCGGAGCCGGAGACGGCTACACCTTC. It specifies CASSSGAGDGYTF. This chain joins TRBV5-4 and TRBJ1-2; no clear D gene. The CDR3 consists of 13 residues. Trimming took 3 bases from V and 8 from J, leaving 14 bases between them. The germline gives CDR1 SGHNT, CDR2 YYREEE (reference sequence).